This T cell receptor beta chain was retrieved from a study of Graves' ophthalmopathy and Graves' hyperthyroidism. This clonotype occurred many times. RNA transcripts provided the template for amplifying TCR beta CDR3 regions. First-round RT-PCR used HTBI primers; second-round multiplex PCR followed. TCRdb passed the multiplex PCR reads through MiXCR, listing each CDR3 protein once. The sample has roughly 600,000 distinct CDR3 sequences, under 45% seen once. Each hyperthyroidism patient was newly diagnosed, with under 2 months' duration, and aged 18 to 65. Other autoimmune diseases, uncontrolled infections, pregnancy or lactation ruled patients out of participation. It was on clinical symptoms, serum thyroxine, TRAb, thyroid ultrasound and orbital computed tomography that diagnosis relied. The sample taken for sequencing was peripheral blood or thyroid tissue (not recorded which). The sequence was obtained from an adult man with Graves' hyperthyroidism.

The CDR3 DNA follows: TGTGCCAGCAGCGCCCCAGGGGGAGGGTCGGACTCCTACGAGCAGTACTTC. Protein sequence: CASSAPGGGSDSYEQYF. The chain has TRBV9 and TRBJ2-7, with D possibly being TRBD1 or TRBD2 (7 bases each). The CDR3 consists of 17 residues. Trimming stripped 3 bases from V and 0 bases from J, with 19 bases between. Germline values: CDR1 SGDLS, CDR2 YYNGEE. The variable domain in full, completed from reference TRBV9 and TRBJ2-7, reads DSGVTQTPKHLITATGQRVTLRCSPRSGDLSVYWYQQSLDQGLQFLIQYYNGEERAKGNILERFSAQQFPDLHSELNLSSLELGDSALYFCASSAPGGGSDSYEQYFGPGTRLTVT.